This T cell receptor (beta chain) was found in a study of blood T cell repertoires in COVID-19. Study processing details: Reference gene primer amplification gave estimated nucleated cell counts. Method: immunoSEQ multiplex PCR; TCRdb's copy keeps in-frame clones and lacks some. The DNA was the basis for D and trimming; V, J and clone size are from that table. The sample lists roughly 200,000 clones, 86% seen once, with roughly 5.7% in the top ten. This TCR came from a man at least 80 years old with acute or convalescent COVID-19. The sample comprised peripheral blood.

Here the CDR3 reads CASSSSHSGVSNQPQHF. The CDR3 nucleotides read TGTGCCAGTAGTAGCAGTCACTCAGGGGTGAGCAATCAGCCCCAGCATTTT. The V gene is TRBV19, the J gene TRBJ1-5, with a weak D call TRBD1 (6 bases). The CDR3 is 17 residues long. The germline V and J ends were trimmed by 4 bases and 1 base, with 17 bases remaining between them. Germline values: CDR1 LNHDA, CDR2 SQIVND (reference sequence).